The entry below gives a single T cell receptor (beta chain) sequence along with its context. Antigen unknown. This sample was taken from a study of cytomegalovirus exposure and HLA in healthy donors. Findings and limits, study-wide: Excluded were some V segments that proved indistinguishable, including TRBV6-2 and TRBV6-3. Reports indicated that the classifier achieved high specificity and sensitivity in diagnosing cytomegalovirus status.

Use of 60 Vbeta and 13 Jbeta primers characterized the PCR. The table came from immunoSEQ multiplex PCR; TCRdb's copy has only in-frame clones and leaves some out. The table includes approximately 170,000 clones, roughly four fifths detected once. Germline V gene sequence: CDR1 LNHDA, CDR2 SQIVND (reference sequence). Trimming removed 4 bases from V and 3 bases from J; junction bases left unmatched: 2. The CDR3 length is 13 residues. Sequenced input: PBMCs. The TCR originated in a woman in her twenties or thirties in good health and CMV-seropositive. J is TRBJ2-5 and V is TRBV19, with TRBD1 matching 7 bases. The CDR3 is CASSTDREETQYF. The CDR3 nucleotides read TGTGCCAGTAGTACCGACAGGGAAGAGACCCAGTACTTC. The full variable domain, with the rest looked up from reference TRBV19 and TRBJ2-5, is DGGITQSPKYLFRKEGQNVTLSCEQNLNHDAMYWYRQDPGQGLRLIYYSQIVNDFQKGDIAEGYSVSREKKESFPLTVTSAQKNPTAFYLCASSTDREETQYFGPGTRLLVL.